This TCR beta chain appears in the sequencing data of a study of T cells in Graves' hyperthyroidism and ophthalmopathy. TCR beta CDR3 regions were amplified from RNA transcripts. HTBI primers were the set used in a first-round RT-PCR of the TCR CDR3. Via MiXCR, TCRdb re-called the multiplex PCR reads, giving one row per CDR3 protein. This sample has some 360,000 distinct CDR3 sequences, with approximately 13% found just once. Germline V gene data show CDR1 as KGHDR and CDR2 as SFDVKD. The CDR3 contains 15 residues. Germline trimming cut 4 bases from V and 5 bases from J; bases unmatched to any gene: 6. If no ophthalmopathy progression occurred within 18 months, Graves' hyperthyroidism was stable. The PBMCs had their origin in 10 ml of fresh peripheral blood. This clonotype was detected ten times or more.

The sample taken for sequencing was blood. This clonotype was sampled from an older woman with Graves' hyperthyroidism. This rearrangement joins TRBV24-1 to TRBJ2-2, with 7 bases matching TRBD1. The CDR3 DNA reads TGTGCCACCAGTGACGGGGCGACAGGGACCGGGGAGCTGTTTTTT. Translating it yields CATSDGATGTGELFF.